Listed below are T cell receptor beta chains from one sample, sequenced in a study of high-grade serous ovarian cancer treatment subgroups. Sequencing was performed with immunoSEQ multiplex PCR; in TCRdb, only in-frame clones are kept and a portion is missing. The table shows about 5,000 clones, with approximately 68% occurring only once. Material for sequencing was tumor tissue. The receptors stem from a human donor with high-grade serous ovarian cancer. CDR3s include the opening cysteine and the closing phenylalanine or tryptophan. A D gene is named only where the DNA matches it firmly. Clone size is shown for a subset of rows, as once, few, many or a class of expanded clone.

size	D	V	J	DNA	CDR3
-	-	TRBV12-2	TRBJ2-6	TGTGCCAGCAGCAAATCTGGGGCCAACGTCCTGACTTTC	CASSKSGANVLTF
-	TRBD1	TRBV7-9	TRBJ1-6	TGTGCCACCAATCGGGGACAGGCGGGCCAATATTCACCCCTCCACTTT	CATNRGQAGQYSPLHF
once	-	TRBV5-1	TRBJ2-5	TGCGCCAGCAGCTTACAGGGATCCAAAGAGACCCAGTACTTC	CASSLQGSKETQYF
few	-	TRBV5-6	TRBJ1-1	TGTGCCAGCAGGCTGGGGGCGCGCGCTGAAGCTTTCTTT	CASRLGARAEAFF
-	-	TRBV7-1	TRBJ1-6	TGTGCCAGCAGCCCCCTGGGGGATTCACCCCTCCACTTT	CASSPLGDSPLHF
-	TRBD2	TRBV12-5	TRBJ2-1	TGTGCTAGTGGCCCACTAGCGTTTGTCTCCTACAATGAGCAGTTCTTC	CASGPLAFVSYNEQFF
-	-	TRBV25-1	TRBJ1-5	TGTGCCAGCAGTGAAAACGTGGGAAATAATAGCAATCAGCCCCAGCATTTT	CASSENVGNNSNQPQHF
-	-	TRBV6-5	TRBJ1-5	TGTGCCAGCAAGGGCATAAATAGCAATCAGCCCCAGCATTTT	CASKGINSNQPQHF
-	-	TRBV5-1	TRBJ2-2	TGCGCCAGCAGCTTGGACGGAAGGCCTAACACCGGGGAGCTGTTTTTT	CASSLDGRPNTGELFF
-	TRBD2	TRBV5-1	TRBJ2-1	TGCGCCAGCAGCTTCGTAACTAGCGGGGGGGCCTGGGGTGAGCAGTTCTTC	CASSFVTSGGAWGEQFF
-	-	TRBV28	TRBJ1-1	TGTGCCAGCAGTTTTCAGGGGAACACTGAAGCTTTCTTT	CASSFQGNTEAFF
few	TRBD1	TRBV9	TRBJ1-5	TGTGCCAGCGGGGGGGGACAGGTCGGCAATCAGCCCCAGCATTTT	CASGGGQVGNQPQHF
few	-	TRBV20-1	TRBJ1-1	TGCAGTGCTACAGGGAACACTGAAGCTTTCTTT	CSATGNTEAFF
-	-	TRBV7-9	TRBJ1-2	TGTGCCAGCAGCTTACTCGCCCCTGACTATGGCTACACCTTC	CASSLLAPDYGYTF
few	-	TRBV6-1	TRBJ2-1	TGTGCCAGCAGTGAAGGGAATGAGCAGTTCTTC	CASSEGNEQFF
few	-	TRBV29-1	TRBJ1-1	TGCAGCGTCGGAGGGGCCGCGAACACTGAAGCTTTCTTT	CSVGGAANTEAFF
-	-	TRBV5-4	TRBJ2-1	TGTGCCAGCAGCCCGGGACCTCCGAGCCAATGGGAGCAGTTCTTC	CASSPGPPSQWEQFF
-	-	TRBV11-3	TRBJ2-1	TGTGCCAGCAGTACCCCCGGGGTCTCTCCCTACAATGAGCAGTTCTTC	CASSTPGVSPYNEQFF
-	-	TRBV19	TRBJ2-5	TGTGCCAGTAGTATAGTACGGGGTGCCCAGTACTTC	CASSIVRGAQYF
-	-	TRBV7-8	TRBJ1-1	TGTGCCAGCAGCTTAGTGGGGGCTGGGGAAGCTTTCTTT	CASSLVGAGEAFF
-	-	TRBV5-4	TRBJ1-1	TGTGCCAGCAGCTCACAGGGCACTGAAGCTTTCTTT	CASSSQGTEAFF
-	-	TRBV5-4	TRBJ2-1	TGTGCCAGCAGCCCTGACTACCTTCCGGGAAATGAGCAGTTCTTC	CASSPDYLPGNEQFF
-	-	TRBV4-1	TRBJ1-5	TGCGCCAGCAGCCAAGACAGTAGGGGGAGACTTGGGTCGCCCCAGCATTTT	CASSQDSRGRLGSPQHF
-	-	TRBV10-2	TRBJ2-3	TGCGCCAGCAGTGACCGGAAGGTCACAGATACGCAGTATTTT	CASSDRKVTDTQYF
-	-	TRBV5-1	TRBJ2-3	TGCGCCAGCAGCTTGGAAAAAGGCACAGATACGCAGTATTTT	CASSLEKGTDTQYF
few	TRBD2	TRBV11-2	TRBJ2-1	TGTGCCAGCAGCTTGGAGTGGGGGGGCAATGAGCAGTTCTTC	CASSLEWGGNEQFF
-	TRBD1	TRBV6-6	TRBJ1-1	TGTGCCAGCACCTTTGGGACAGGGTTGTTCTTT	CASTFGTGLFF
-	-	TRBV6-1	TRBJ1-1	TGTGCCAGCAGGCGGGGTTCTGAAGCTTTCTTT	CASRRGSEAFF
-	-	TRBV6-5	TRBJ1-1	TGTGCCAGCAGTTACTCGTTTACTTCGGGCACTGAAGCTTTCTTT	CASSYSFTSGTEAFF
-	TRBD2	TRBV7-6	TRBJ2-1	TGTGCCAGCAGCCTCAACCCCGCGGGGGGATACAATGAGCAGTTCTTC	CASSLNPAGGYNEQFF
-	TRBD2	TRBV11-2	TRBJ2-3	TGTGCCAGCAGCTTGCAGACTAGCGGTAGCACAGATACGCAGTATTTT	CASSLQTSGSTDTQYF
-	-	TRBV5-1	TRBJ1-1	TGCGCCAGCAGCTTCCGATTCGAGGGGTCTCCAAACACTGAAGCTTTCTTT	CASSFRFEGSPNTEAFF
-	TRBD1	TRBV7-8	TRBJ1-3	TGTGCCAGCAGCCCGACAGGGGTAAACTCTGGAAACACCATATATTTT	CASSPTGVNSGNTIYF
-	-	TRBV27	TRBJ1-1	TGTGCCAGCAGTACATACTGGGACACTGAAGCTTTCTTT	CASSTYWDTEAFF
once	-	TRBV6-1	TRBJ1-4	TGTGCCAGCAGTGCCCCGACGGCCTGGAGCGAAAAACTGTTTTTT	CASSAPTAWSEKLFF
-	-	TRBV30	TRBJ2-3	TGTGCCTGGACGAAGGGGCGCACAGATACGCAGTATTTT	CAWTKGRTDTQYF
-	-	TRBV5-1	TRBJ2-5	TGCGCCAGCAGCTTGGGAGGCTTTGAGACCCAGTACTTC	CASSLGGFETQYF
once	-	TRBV5-5	TRBJ2-2	TGTGCCAGCAATTTTCACAGGGAGGGTGTTACCGGGGAGCTGTTTTTT	CASNFHREGVTGELFF
few	TRBD1	TRBV5-1	TRBJ2-4	TGCGCCAGCAGCACCGGACAGGGGAATTTTGGTTTGTCCAAAAACATTCAGTACTTC	CASSTGQGNFGLSKNIQYF
-	TRBD1	TRBV28	TRBJ1-2	TGTGCCACCAGGGGGCAGGGCTATGGCTACACCTTC	CATRGQGYGYTF
-	-	TRBV18	TRBJ1-4	TGTGCCAGCTCACCAGCAGGGTTGGGTGAAAAACTGTTTTTT	CASSPAGLGEKLFF
-	-	TRBV19	TRBJ1-1	TGTGCCAGTAGGCCCGGGGGATGGTGGAGCACTGAAGCTTTCTTT	CASRPGGWWSTEAFF
-	-	TRBV19	TRBJ1-3	TGTGCCAGTAGTATGACGAGCTCTGGAAACACCATATATTTT	CASSMTSSGNTIYF
-	TRBD1	TRBV6-6	TRBJ1-4	TGTGCCAGCAGTTACTTTGGTCAGGGGGCGCGTGAAAAACTGTTTTTT	CASSYFGQGAREKLFF
once	TRBD1	TRBV27	TRBJ2-2	TGTGCCAGCAGCCGACAGGGTTTACAGAACACCGGGGAGCTGTTTTTT	CASSRQGLQNTGELFF
-	TRBD2	TRBV5-8	TRBJ2-5	TGTGCCAGCAGCTTAGGACTAGCGGGCACACCCCAAGAGACCCAGTACTTC	CASSLGLAGTPQETQYF
-	-	TRBV6-1	TRBJ2-3	TGTGCCAGCAGTGGGGACGCCGGAGGAGATACGCAGTATTTT	CASSGDAGGDTQYF
-	-	TRBV6-1	TRBJ2-2	TGTGCCAGCAGTCCGAGGGCGGGCACCGGGGAGCTGTTTTTT	CASSPRAGTGELFF
-	TRBD1	TRBV29-1	TRBJ1-6	TGCAGCGTGAAGACAGGGGGCACTTCACCCCTCCACTTT	CSVKTGGTSPLHF
-	TRBD2	TRBV5-1	TRBJ2-5	TGCGCCAGCAGCTTAGGAGCGGGGGTCCAAGAGACCCAGTACTTC	CASSLGAGVQETQYF
-	-	TRBV11-2	TRBJ1-5	TGTGCCAGCAGCGACAGAGGCAATCAGCCCCAGCATTTT	CASSDRGNQPQHF